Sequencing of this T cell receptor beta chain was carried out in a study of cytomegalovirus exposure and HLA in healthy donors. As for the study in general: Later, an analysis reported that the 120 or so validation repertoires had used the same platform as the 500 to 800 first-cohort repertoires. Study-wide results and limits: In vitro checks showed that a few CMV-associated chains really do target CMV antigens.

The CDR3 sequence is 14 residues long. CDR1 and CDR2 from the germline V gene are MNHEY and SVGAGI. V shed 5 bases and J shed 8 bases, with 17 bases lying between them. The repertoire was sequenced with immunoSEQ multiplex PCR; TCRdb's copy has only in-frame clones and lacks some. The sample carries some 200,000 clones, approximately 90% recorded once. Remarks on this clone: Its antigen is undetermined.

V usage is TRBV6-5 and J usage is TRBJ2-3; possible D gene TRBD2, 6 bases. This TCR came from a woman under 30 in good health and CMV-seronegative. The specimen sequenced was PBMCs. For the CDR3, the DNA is TGTGCCAGCAGTCCCAGGCGGGAAATGGGTACGCAGTATTTT. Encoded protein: CASSPRREMGTQYF.